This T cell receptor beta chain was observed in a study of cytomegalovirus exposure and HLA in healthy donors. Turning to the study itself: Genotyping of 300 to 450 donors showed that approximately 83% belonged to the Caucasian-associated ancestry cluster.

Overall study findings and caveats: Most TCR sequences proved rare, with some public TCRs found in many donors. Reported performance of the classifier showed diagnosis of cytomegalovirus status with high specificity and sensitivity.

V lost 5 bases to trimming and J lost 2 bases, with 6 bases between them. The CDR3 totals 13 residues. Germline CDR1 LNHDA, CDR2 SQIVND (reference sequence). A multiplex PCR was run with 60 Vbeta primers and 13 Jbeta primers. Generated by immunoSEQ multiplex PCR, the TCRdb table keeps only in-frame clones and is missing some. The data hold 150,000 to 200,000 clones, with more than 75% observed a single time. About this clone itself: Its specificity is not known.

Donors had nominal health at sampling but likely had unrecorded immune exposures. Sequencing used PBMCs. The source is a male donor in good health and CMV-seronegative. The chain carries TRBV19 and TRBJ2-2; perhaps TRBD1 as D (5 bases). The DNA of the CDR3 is TGTGCCAGTAGTCAGGGAAACACCGGGGAGCTGTTTTTT. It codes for CASSQGNTGELFF.